This TCR beta chain was recovered during a study of cytomegalovirus exposure and HLA in healthy donors. This clone was seen just once. The PCR ran on 60 Vbeta and 13 Jbeta primers. The table came from immunoSEQ multiplex PCR; TCRdb's copy has only in-frame clones and leaves some out. The table shows approximately 200,000 clones, with nearly 80% occurring only once. The J segment lost 6 bases and the V segment lost 5 bases, leaving 4 bases of the junction unmatched. The CDR3 is made up of 15 amino acids. From germline, CDR1 is SGHVS and CDR2 FQNEAQ. This TCR was sampled from a man aged 18-30 years in good health and CMV-seronegative. The V and J genes are TRBV7-8 and TRBJ2-3, with 14 bases matching TRBD2. Sequencing was done on a sample of PBMCs. This CDR3 is CASSRLAGGPDTQYF. As DNA, the CDR3 is TGTGCCAGCAGCAGACTAGCGGGGGGGCCGGATACGCAGTATTTT.